The 13 T cell receptor beta chains presented below share a single source sample, sequenced in a study of cytomegalovirus exposure and HLA in healthy donors. Primers for the PCR totalled 60 Vbeta and 13 Jbeta. Sequenced by immunoSEQ multiplex PCR; TCRdb stores in-frame clones only, minus some. This table holds 160,000 or so clones, about three quarters found once. Sequenced material: PBMCs. The source of these receptors is a woman aged 30 to 39 in good health and CMV-seronegative.

The rearrangement uses TRBV7-9 and TRBJ1-1; D possibly corresponds to TRBD1 (5 bases). Germline values: CDR1 SEHNR, CDR2 FQNEAQ (reference sequence). The CDR3 extends over 14 amino acids. Trimming removed 5 bases at V and 3 bases at J, with 13 bases between. Here the CDR3 reads CASSPLGGDTEAFF. The CDR3 DNA sequence: TGTGCCAGCAGCCCGCTCGGGGGTGACACTGAAGCTTTCTTT.

This chain connects TRBV5-1 to TRBJ2-1; TRBD2 matches 14 bases. Looked up from germline, CDR1 is SGHRS and CDR2 is YFSETQ. The CDR3 loop spans 15 amino acids. V lost 2 bases to trimming and J lost 9 bases; unmatched junction nucleotides: 4. For the CDR3, the DNA is TGCGCCAGCAGCTTAGGACTAGCGGGGGGATTTGAGCAGTTCTTC. This sequence encodes CASSLGLAGGFEQFF. Complete variable domain (other parts from reference TRBV5-1 and TRBJ2-1): KAGVTQTPRYLIKTRGQQVTLSCSPISGHRSVSWYQQTPGQGLQFLFEYFSETQRNKGNFPGRFSGRQFSNSRSEMNVSTLELGDSALYLCASSLGLAGGFEQFFGPGTRLTVL.

The chain joins TRBV5-4 to TRBJ2-1; D is perhaps TRBD1 (6 bases). The germline V and J ends were trimmed by 4 bases and 3 bases, with 14 bases remaining between them. Germline CDR1 is SGHNT and CDR2 is YYREEE (reference sequence). This CDR3 spans 15 amino acids. The CDR3 nucleotides read TGTGCCAGCAGCACAGGGACGCCGGACTACAATGAGCAGTTCTTC. Protein sequence: CASSTGTPDYNEQFF. Full variable domain (outside the CDR3, taken from reference TRBV5-4 and TRBJ2-1): ETGVTQSPTHLIKTRGQQVTLRCSSQSGHNTVSWYQQALGQGPQFIFQYYREEENGRGNFPPRFSGLQFPNYSSELNVNALELDDSALYLCASSTGTPDYNEQFFGPGTRLTVL.

This chain joins TRBV27 and TRBJ1-5, with D unclear. The germline V gene has CDR1 MNHEY and CDR2 SMNVEV (reference sequence). CDR3 length equals 15 residues. Trimming stripped 5 bases from V and 0 bases from J, with 11 bases between. The CDR3 loop reads CASSPHGDSNQPQHF. The CDR3 bases are TGTGCCAGCAGTCCCCACGGGGATAGCAATCAGCCCCAGCATTTT.

The J gene is TRBJ2-5, the V gene TRBV9, with a tentative D call TRBD2 (5 bases). The CDR3 length is 16 residues. Germline V gene lookup returns CDR1 SGDLS and CDR2 YYNGEE. Trimming left V 0 bases short and J 1 base short, with 13 bases between. The CDR3 reads CASSVGLRETQETQYF. In nucleotides, the CDR3 is TGTGCCAGCAGCGTAGGTCTGAGGGAAACCCAAGAGACCCAGTACTTC.

In its sample, this clone was seen once. The chain carries TRBV19 and TRBJ1-6; D possibly corresponds to TRBD1 (6 bases). The CDR3 sequence is 12 residues long. Trimming shortened V by 6 bases and J by 9 bases, and 9 bases separated the two germline ends. From germline, CDR1 is LNHDA and CDR2 SQIVND (reference sequence). The CDR3 region has the DNA TGTGCCAGTAGCCTAGGGGGTTCACCCCTCCACTTT. Protein product: CASSLGGSPLHF.

The chain links TRBV5-1 to TRBJ2-1, with 11 bases identical to TRBD2. The germline V gene has CDR1 SGHRS and CDR2 YFSETQ. CDR3 length: 20 residues. V trimming: 4 bases; J trimming: 3 bases; junction bases outside the gene matches: 18. The CDR3 loop is CASSPDRGTSGVPNYNEQFF. The CDR3 nucleotides are TGCGCCAGCAGCCCGGATCGGGGGACTAGCGGCGTCCCAAACTACAATGAGCAGTTCTTC.

This chain links TRBV27 with TRBJ2-1; 9 bases match TRBD2. J lost 1 base, V lost 7 bases, and 8 bases had no gene match. The CDR3 totals 16 residues. Looked up from germline, CDR1 is MNHEY and CDR2 is SMNVEV (reference sequence). The CDR3 DNA sequence: TGTGCCAGCATTCCCCTAGCGGGGCGGTCCTACAATGAGCAGTTCTTC. Translation gives CASIPLAGRSYNEQFF.

This clone was seen more than once but under ten times. V is TRBV7-2 and J is TRBJ2-1; a weak D match, TRBD2 (7 bases). The germline V and J ends were trimmed by 3 bases and 12 bases, with 21 bases remaining between them. The CDR3 extends over 15 amino acids. Germline V gives CDR1 SGHTA, CDR2 FQGNSA. The CDR3 coding sequence is TGTGCCAGCAGCTTGGGGGGGGCCCTTAGTGATGTGCAGTTCTTC. Protein product: CASSLGGALSDVQFF. The entire variable domain, with the rest obtained from reference TRBV7-2 and TRBJ2-1, is as follows: GAGVSQSPSNKVTEKGKDVELRCDPISGHTALYWYRQSLGQGLEFLIYFQGNSAPDKSGLPSDRFSAERTGGSVSTLTIQRTQQEDSAVYLCASSLGGALSDVQFFGPGTRLTVL.

The chain is built from TRBV6-4 and TRBJ1-1, with D unresolved. In germline, CDR1 is MRHNA, CDR2 SNTAGT. The length of the CDR3 is 15 residues. Trimming removed 3 bases from V and 3 bases from J, with 14 bases in between. The CDR3 loop is CASSEKGAEDTEAFF. The CDR3 nucleotides read TGTGCCAGCAGTGAAAAGGGCGCGGAGGACACTGAAGCTTTCTTT.

This clone was counted a few times. The chain couples TRBV7-8 to TRBJ1-1; tentative D call: TRBD1 (6 bases). The germline CDR1 and CDR2 sequences are SGHVS and FQNEAQ. V lost 5 bases and J lost 7, with 14 bases in between. The CDR3 is 13 residues long. Here the CDR3 DNA reads TGTGCCAGCAGCCCCCTGGGGGACAATGAAGCTTTCTTT. This translates into CASSPLGDNEAFF.

V and J are TRBV28 and TRBJ2-7; 10 bases fit TRBD2. The CDR3 has 18 residues. Trimming removed 5 bases from V and 0 bases from J; junction bases left unmatched: 13. Per germline, CDR1 MDHEN and CDR2 SYDVKM. The CDR3 protein is CASSLPPTSGFYSYEQYF. CDR3 nucleotide sequence: TGTGCCAGCAGTCTCCCCCCGACTAGCGGGTTTTACTCCTACGAGCAGTACTTC.

This chain connects TRBV7-9 to TRBJ2-5; 7 nucleotides align to TRBD1. After removal of 3 bases from V and 5 bases from J, the junction contained 3 bases not matched to a gene. Germline CDR1 SEHNR, CDR2 FQNEAQ (reference sequence). This CDR3 has 13 amino acids. This CDR3 is CASSLGQMETQYF. For the CDR3, the DNA is TGTGCCAGCAGCTTGGGACAGATGGAGACCCAGTACTTC.